The 27 T cell receptor beta chains presented below share a single source sample, sequenced in a study of blood T cell repertoires in COVID-19 (dated by TCRdb to about 2020). Library preparation was by the immunoSEQ multiplex PCR assay. In its TCRdb copy, this immuneACCESS table keeps in-frame sequences only and misses some clones. Where compared with another copy, unresolved V genes explain less than half of these, and the others have no known cause. The sample table records 200,000 to 250,000 clones; about 86% of these occur just once. The ten most abundant clones make up around 2.7% of the sample. Sequencing was done on a sample of peripheral blood. All receptors derive from a woman under 40 who had recovered from COVID-19.

The genes are TRBV5-4 and TRBJ1-6; D perhaps matches TRBD1 (6 bases). CDR1 is SGHNT, CDR2 YYREEE, per germline (reference sequence). The CDR3 covers 14 residues. Trimming removed 0 bases from V and 7 bases from J, with 8 bases in between. This chain's CDR3 is CASSLDRANSPLHF. Written as DNA, the CDR3 is TGTGCCAGCAGCTTGGACAGGGCCAATTCACCCCTCCACTTT.

The V and J genes are TRBV6-5 and TRBJ1-1, with TRBD1 identical over 9 bases. The V segment lost 5 bases and the J segment 6 bases; nucleotides outside the gene matches: 10. The CDR3 contains 15 residues. CDR1 and CDR2 from the germline V gene are MNHEY and SVGAGI. Here the CDR3 DNA reads TGTGCCAGCAGTCGACGGACAGGGGATTTGGCTGAAGCTTTCTTT. Translated, it gives CASSRRTGDLAEAFF.

This chain links TRBV7-2 with TRBJ1-5, with a possible D match to TRBD1 (6 bases). V lost 3 bases and J 3 bases, leaving 12 bases between the germline ends. The CDR3 loop spans 15 amino acids. CDR1 is SGHTA, CDR2 FQGNSA, per germline. CDR3 protein: CASSFTGNANQPQHF. The CDR3, as DNA: TGTGCCAGCAGCTTTACAGGGAACGCCAATCAGCCCCAGCATTTT.

The J gene is TRBJ2-3, the V gene TRBV19; D is possibly TRBD2 (6 bases). Deletions cut 3 bases from V and 3 bases from J, with 13 bases between. The CDR3 extends over 15 amino acids. CDR1 is LNHDA and CDR2 is SQIVND in the germline V gene (reference sequence). The CDR3 region has the DNA TGTGCCAGTAGTATCTTGCCAGGGAGGACAGATACGCAGTATTTT. It is translated as CASSILPGRTDTQYF. Full variable domain (outside the CDR3, taken from reference TRBV19 and TRBJ2-3): DGGITQSPKYLFRKEGQNVTLSCEQNLNHDAMYWYRQDPGQGLRLIYYSQIVNDFQKGDIAEGYSVSREKKESFPLTVTSAQKNPTAFYLCASSILPGRTDTQYFGPGTRLTVL.

V and J are TRBV10-3 and TRBJ2-5; 8 positions match TRBD2. Germline assignment: CDR1 ENHRY and CDR2 SYGVKD. The trim removed 9 bases at V and 2 bases at J, leaving 8 bases unmatched. This CDR3 contains 14 residues. CDR3 sequence reads: CAISALAEQETQYF. The CDR3 nucleotides read TGTGCCATTTCAGCACTAGCGGAACAAGAGACCCAGTACTTC.

V and J are TRBV5-8 and TRBJ2-3; TRBD2 matches at 11 bases. Losses at the gene ends were 0 bases for V and 2 bases for J; bases not matched to a gene: 2. The germline V gene has CDR1 SGHTS and CDR2 YDEGEE. The CDR3 runs to 16 residues. CDR3: CASSLGLAGPTDTQYF. As DNA, the CDR3 is TGTGCCAGCAGCTTGGGACTAGCGGGACCCACAGATACGCAGTATTTT.

The chain has TRBV7-2 and TRBJ1-2, with TRBD1 as a possible D gene (6 bases). This CDR3 region has 12 residues. V lost 5 bases, J lost 5 bases, and 9 bases lay in between. CDR1 is SGHTA and CDR2 is FQGNSA in the germline V gene. CDR3 protein: CASSRTVYGYTF. In DNA form, the CDR3 reads TGTGCCAGCAGCAGGACAGTGTATGGCTACACCTTC.

Concerning this clone: The same CDR3 can be traced to other DNA sequences in this sample. The chain links TRBV19 to TRBJ1-1; 8 nucleotides align to TRBD1. Losses at the gene ends were 6 bases for V and 0 bases for J; bases not matched to a gene: 3. Germline assignment: CDR1 LNHDA and CDR2 SQIVND (reference sequence). CDR3 length equals 14 residues. The CDR3 region is CASRTGALNTEAFF. As DNA, the CDR3 is TGTGCCAGTAGGACAGGGGCCCTGAACACTGAAGCTTTCTTT.

V is TRBV19 and J is TRBJ2-1, with TRBD1 as a possible D gene (6 bases). Germline V gene data show CDR1 as LNHDA and CDR2 as SQIVND (reference sequence). There are 15 residues in the CDR3. Trimming shortened V by 3 bases and J by 1 base, and 10 bases separated the two germline ends. The CDR3 bases are TGTGCCAGTAGTATTGGCAGGGGATCCTACAATGAGCAGTTCTTC. This translates into CASSIGRGSYNEQFF.

This clone was seen only once. The rearrangement uses TRBV12-3 or TRBV12-4 and TRBJ2-1, with D unresolved. V dropped 6 bases and J dropped 8 bases, with 8 bases sitting between them. The CDR3 spans 11 residues. This chain's CDR3 is CASRSVDEQFF. CDR3 DNA: TGTGCCAGCAGATCGGTCGATGAGCAGTTCTTC.

The V call is TRBV5-7, the J call TRBJ1-2; perhaps TRBD1 as D (6 bases). TRBV5-7 is assigned to the ORF class and has an uncertain function. The CDR3 runs to 13 residues. Trimming left V 2 bases short and J 6 bases short, with 11 bases between. CDR3 bases: TGTGCCAGCAGCTTAAACAGGGCGGATGGCTACACCTTC. Its protein product is CASSLNRADGYTF.

As DNA, the CDR3 is TGTGCCAGCAGCTTATCTTCTCAGGGCGGTAGAGGCTACACCTTC. It translates to CASSLSSQGGRGYTF. This chain links TRBV9 with TRBJ1-2; possible D gene TRBD1, 5 bases. This CDR3 comprises 15 residues. The germline V and J ends were trimmed by 4 bases and 8 bases, with 21 bases remaining between them. The germline gives CDR1 SGDLS, CDR2 YYNGEE.

The CDR3 bases are TGTGCCAGCAGTCTCAGGACTAGCGGGAGCGAGACCCAGTACTTC. Encoded protein: CASSLRTSGSETQYF. The rearrangement joins TRBV25-1 to TRBJ2-5, with 13 bases matching TRBD2. Germline-derived CDR1 and CDR2 are MGHDK and SYGVNS. This CDR3 region has 15 residues. With V trimmed by 5 bases and J by 5 bases, 5 bases remained unmatched. Complete variable domain (other parts from reference TRBV25-1 and TRBJ2-5): EADIYQTPRYLVIGTGKKITLECSQTMGHDKMYWYQQDPGMELHLIHYSYGVNSTEKGDLSSESTVSRIRTEHFPLTLESARPSHTSQYLCASSLRTSGSETQYFGPGTRLLVL.

The rearrangement links TRBV28 to TRBJ1-1, with 9 bases matching TRBD1. The CDR3 has 16 residues. V lost 5 bases, J lost 3 bases, and 10 bases stayed unmatched. Germline V gene sequence: CDR1 MDHEN, CDR2 SYDVKM. The CDR3 spells CASSPPTGGVYTEAFF. CDR3 sequence (DNA): TGTGCCAGCAGTCCCCCGACAGGGGGGGTATACACTGAAGCTTTCTTT.

The genes are TRBV4-1 and TRBJ2-2; TRBD2 might be the D (6 bases). CDR1 MGHRA and CDR2 YSYEKL come from the germline V gene. The V end was cut by 1 base, the J end by 3 bases, with 18 bases between. The CDR3 length is 18 residues. The CDR3 coding sequence is TGCGCCAGCAGCCAAGTAGTTAGCCGGGGGTCAGACACCGGGGAGCTGTTTTTT. Its translation: CASSQVVSRGSDTGELFF.

The genes are TRBV4-1 and TRBJ2-3; 13 bases agree with TRBD2. This CDR3 spans 17 amino acids. The ends lost 2 bases at V and 5 bases at J; junction bases unmatched: 7. The V gene's germline CDR1 is MGHRA and CDR2 YSYEKL. In DNA, the CDR3 is TGCGCCAGCAGCCAACAGGGACTAGCGGGGCGTGGAGATACGCAGTATTTT. This gives the protein CASSQQGLAGRGDTQYF.

This chain links TRBV5-1 with TRBJ1-2, with 8 bases matching TRBD1. Germline V gene sequence: CDR1 SGHRS, CDR2 YFSETQ. This CDR3 has 16 residues. With V trimmed by 4 bases and J by 8 bases, 16 bases remained unmatched. CDR3 bases: TGCGCCAGCAGCCTCCCCTTTGTGGGACAGGAGGGAGGCTACACCTTC. Encoded protein: CASSLPFVGQEGGYTF.

The chain couples TRBV7-2 to TRBJ2-1; TRBD1 aligns across 7 bases. The length of the CDR3 is 16 residues. The junction had 3 bases not matched to a gene; V was cut back by 1 base and J by 0 bases. Germline V CDR1 and CDR2: SGHTA, FQGNSA. As DNA, the CDR3 is TGTGCCAGCAGCTTAGGGGGACAGCCCTCCTACAATGAGCAGTTCTTC. Translation gives CASSLGGQPSYNEQFF.

V gene TRBV30 combines with J gene TRBJ2-7; 7 bases agree with TRBD2. J was trimmed by 0 bases and V by 4 bases; bases with no gene match: 3. The CDR3 contains 13 residues. Germline V gives CDR1 GTSNPN, CDR2 SVGIG (reference sequence). The CDR3 coding sequence is TGTGCCTGGATGGGCGGGAGCTCCTACGAGCAGTACTTC. Translating it yields CAWMGGSSYEQYF.

The V gene is TRBV9, the J gene TRBJ2-7; maybe TRBD1 (6 bases). This CDR3 is 14 amino acids long. The germline V gene has CDR1 SGDLS and CDR2 YYNGEE. Between the trimmed V and J ends, which lost 4 bases and 0 bases, there was a span of 11 bases. The CDR3 DNA reads as TGTGCCAGCAGCCCCACAGGGAGCTCCTACGAGCAGTACTTC. Its protein product is CASSPTGSSYEQYF.

This chain links TRBV5-6 with TRBJ1-4; possibly TRBD1 for D (5 bases). The CDR3 totals 16 residues. CDR1 and CDR2 from the germline V gene are SGHDT and YYEEEE. Between the trimmed V and J ends, which lost 4 bases and 2 bases, there was a span of 15 bases. The CDR3 spells CASSETVGLTNEKLFF. The CDR3 DNA sequence: TGTGCCAGCAGCGAGACAGTCGGGTTGACTAATGAAAAACTGTTTTTT.

The chain employs TRBV24-1 and TRBJ2-2; 7 bases match TRBD2. The trim removed 3 bases at V and 1 base at J, leaving 10 bases unmatched. CDR1 is KGHDR, CDR2 SFDVKD, per germline. The CDR3 sequence is 18 residues long. The CDR3 loop reads CATSDTPGLAVNTGELFF. CDR3 nucleotides: TGTGCCACCAGTGATACCCCCGGCCTAGCGGTGAACACCGGGGAGCTGTTTTTT.

The J gene is TRBJ2-1, the V gene TRBV24-1; the match to TRBD2 covers 15 bases. This CDR3 has 19 amino acids. Per the germline V gene, CDR1 is KGHDR and CDR2 is SFDVKD. With V trimmed by 5 bases and J by 9 bases, 16 bases remained unmatched. This CDR3 is CATSASRTSGRAEFGEQFF. In DNA form, the CDR3 reads TGTGCCACCAGTGCTTCCAGGACTAGCGGGAGGGCCGAATTCGGTGAGCAGTTCTTC.

The V gene is TRBV6-5, the J gene TRBJ1-5; a possible D gene is TRBD1 (5 bases). From germline, CDR1 is MNHEY and CDR2 SVGAGI. The CDR3 is 14 residues long. V was shortened by 7 bases and J by 0 bases, with 10 bases between the two germline ends. In DNA, the CDR3 is TGTGCCAGCAATTGGGGGGGTAGCAATCAGCCCCAGCATTTT. This gives the protein CASNWGGSNQPQHF.

The chain couples TRBV24-1 to TRBJ2-5; 7 bases are shared with TRBD1. Germline CDR1 reads KGHDR; CDR2 reads SFDVKD. With V trimmed by 9 bases and J by 5 bases, 2 bases remained unmatched. There are 11 residues in the CDR3. For the CDR3, the DNA is TGTGCCACCGGACAGGAGGAGACCCAGTACTTC. This gives the protein CATGQEETQYF.

The gene calls are TRBV29-1 and TRBJ2-7; a weak D match, TRBD2 (5 bases). The CDR3 covers 15 residues. Deletions cut 3 bases from V and 2 bases from J, with 17 bases between. Germline CDR1 and CDR2: SQVTM and ANQGSEA. CDR3 coding DNA: TGCAGCGTTGAGGTGACTAAGACACTTCCCTACGAGCAGTACTTC. This codes for CSVEVTKTLPYEQYF.

There are many counts of this clone. The genes are TRBV2 and TRBJ1-4; TRBD1 matches at 9 bases. The CDR3 is 14 residues long. CDR1 and CDR2 from the germline V gene are SNHLY and FYNNEI. The J segment lost 8 bases and the V segment lost 4 bases, leaving 5 bases of the junction unmatched. The CDR3 loop reads CASSVRDREEKLFF. The CDR3 nucleotides read TGTGCCAGCAGTGTACGGGACAGGGAAGAAAAACTGTTTTTT.